This T cell receptor beta chain was sequenced in a study of cytomegalovirus exposure and HLA in healthy donors. Study results and limitations: Listed as cytomegalovirus-associated were roughly 180 TCR beta chains.

Assay: immunoSEQ multiplex PCR; the TCRdb copy retains only in-frame clones and omits some. The data contain 200,000 to 250,000 clones, roughly 84% of them seen just once; the ten biggest clones take up approximately 2%. Details on this clone: Its antigen is as yet unknown.

V lost 3 bases to trimming and J lost 2 bases, with 18 bases between them. Germline values: CDR1 LNHDA, CDR2 SQIVND (reference sequence). This CDR3 contains 17 residues. This rearrangement joins TRBV19 to TRBJ2-3, with a weak D call TRBD2 (5 bases). The specimen sequenced was PBMCs. The sequence derives from a woman aged 18-30 years in good health and CMV-seropositive. The CDR3 protein is CASSIPFRRLTTDTQYF. Here the CDR3 DNA reads TGTGCCAGTAGTATCCCATTTCGGAGACTAACCACAGATACGCAGTATTTT.